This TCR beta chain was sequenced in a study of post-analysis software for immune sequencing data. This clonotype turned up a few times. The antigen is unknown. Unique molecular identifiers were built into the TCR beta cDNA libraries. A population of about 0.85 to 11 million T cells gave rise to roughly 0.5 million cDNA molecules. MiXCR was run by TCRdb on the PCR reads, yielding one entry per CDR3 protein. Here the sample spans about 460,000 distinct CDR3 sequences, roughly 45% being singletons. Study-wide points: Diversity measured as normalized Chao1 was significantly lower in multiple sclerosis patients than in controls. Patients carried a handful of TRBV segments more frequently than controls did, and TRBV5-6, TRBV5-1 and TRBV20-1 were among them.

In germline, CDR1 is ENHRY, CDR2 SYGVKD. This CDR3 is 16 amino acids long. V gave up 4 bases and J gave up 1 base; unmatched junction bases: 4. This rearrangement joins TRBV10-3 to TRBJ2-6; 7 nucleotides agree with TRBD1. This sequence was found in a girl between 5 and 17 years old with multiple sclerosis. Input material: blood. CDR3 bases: TGTGCCATCAGTGGAGGACAGGATTCTGGGGCCAACGTCCTGACTTTC. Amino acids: CAISGGQDSGANVLTF.